This TCR beta chain was identified during a study of blood T cell repertoires in COVID-19. Study-wide background: Acute-phase and convalescent COVID-19 samples originated in the United States, Italy and Spain. In each case, the material was cDNA or gDNA derived from T cells, B-cell-depleted T cells, or PBMCs.

This clone was seen once. The germline V gene has CDR1 SNHLY and CDR2 FYNNEI. The CDR3 loop spans 12 amino acids. With V trimmed by 5 bases and J by 7 bases, 2 bases remained unmatched. The authors' processing: Amplification from reference gene primers served as the basis for estimated nucleated cell counts. Some clones are missing from TCRdb's copy, which holds only in-frame ones; the method was immunoSEQ multiplex PCR. D and trimming were read from the DNA, whereas the V and J calls and clone size are those reported in that table. The repertoire holds just over 95,000 clones, roughly nine tenths seen once, with about 5.5% in the top ten.

The receptor was isolated from a man aged 45 to 65 with acute or convalescent COVID-19. Sequenced: peripheral blood. The chain uses TRBV2 and TRBJ1-2, with 9 bases fitting TRBD1. As DNA, the CDR3 is TGTGCCAGCAGTACAGGGGGCGGTGGCTACACCTTC. It encodes CASSTGGGGYTF.